The present T cell receptor beta chain was sequenced within a study of blood T cells in healthy people across ages. Looked up from germline, CDR1 is MNHEY and CDR2 is SMNVEV (reference sequence). The ends were cut back, 2 bases at V and 5 bases at J, with 16 bases in the middle. This CDR3 comprises 17 residues. Primers used in a second PCR of about 6 to 11 cycles were a sample-barcoded 5' primer and a J-beta primer mix. TCRdb reanalysed the 5' RACE reads using MiXCR and keeps one entry per CDR3 protein. The sample consists of about 1.5 million distinct CDR3 sequences, approximately 42% of them appearing once.

This clonotype was obtained from a woman between 18 and 29 years old in good health. This sequence joins TRBV27 and TRBJ1-6; TRBD1 is a possible D gene (6 bases). Sequencing was carried out using blood. The CDR3, as DNA: TGTGCCAGCAGTTTACGTCGGACAGTGTTAAATAATTCACCCCTCCACTTT. This encodes CASSLRRTVLNNSPLHF.